Shown below are 20 T cell receptor beta chains from a single sample sequenced in a study of T cells in Graves' hyperthyroidism and ophthalmopathy. Researchers amplified the TCR beta CDR3 regions from RNA transcripts. TCR CDR3 underwent first-round RT-PCR with the HTBI primer set. TCRdb reprocessed the multiplex PCR reads via MiXCR and lists one record per CDR3 protein. The top ten hold roughly 6.2% of the sample, which has hundreds of thousands of distinct CDR3 sequences, approximately 15% seen once. What was sequenced was blood. The source is a woman in her twenties or thirties with Graves' hyperthyroidism that later progressed to Graves' ophthalmopathy.

V usage is TRBV28 and J usage is TRBJ1-2; D call uncertain. The CDR3 sequence is 14 residues long. The germline V gene encodes CDR1 MDHEN and CDR2 SYDVKM. V dropped 6 bases and J dropped 1 base, with 12 bases sitting between them. The CDR3 sequence: CASSLPANNYGYTF. As DNA, the CDR3 is TGTGCCAGCAGCCTCCCGGCCAATAACTATGGCTACACCTTC.

The rearrangement uses TRBV19 and TRBJ2-1; 11 bases match TRBD2. The V and J ends lost 1 base and 6 bases, in that order; junction bases with no gene match: 2. This CDR3 is built from 15 residues. Germline V lookup: CDR1 LNHDA, CDR2 SQIVND (reference sequence). CDR3 in DNA: TGTGCCAGTAGTATAGTAGCGGGAGGGCCCAATGAGCAGTTCTTC. It yields the protein CASSIVAGGPNEQFF.

The chain links TRBV25-1 to TRBJ2-7; 8 positions match TRBD2. The assigned J gene may be wrong: the sequence end matches TRBJ2-1 better. The length of the CDR3 is 18 residues. Germline CDR1 and CDR2: MGHDK and SYGVNS. The CDR3 DNA follows: TGTGCCAGCAGCCCGCCGCAAGGAGCGGGAGAGGATTCCTACGAGCAGTTCTTC. Amino acids: CASSPPQGAGEDSYEQFF.

Many counts were recorded for this clonotype. The chain links TRBV28 to TRBJ2-1; 9 nucleotides match TRBD2. Germline CDR1 and CDR2: MDHEN and SYDVKM. This CDR3 is 11 amino acids long. CDR3 sequence: CAGAGGNEQFF. CDR3 nucleotide sequence: TGTGCAGGGGCGGGGGGGAATGAGCAGTTCTTC.

This clonotype was picked up a small number of times. This chain joins TRBV6-1 and TRBJ1-3; weak D call: TRBD1 (6 bases). Germline V gene sequence: CDR1 MNHNS, CDR2 SASEGT. V lost 5 bases and J lost 4, with 18 bases in between. The CDR3 consists of 16 residues. CDR3 sequence reads: CASSSPGTPSGNTIYF. The DNA for the CDR3 is TGTGCCAGCAGTTCCCCCGGGACACCTTCCGGAAACACCATATATTTT.

This clonotype was recorded many times. The rearrangement links TRBV27 to TRBJ2-1; TRBD2 agrees at 15 bases. V lost 7 bases, J lost 9 bases, and 10 bases stayed unmatched. Germline CDR1 and CDR2: MNHEY and SMNVEV (reference sequence). CDR3 length: 16 amino acids. The CDR3 sequence is CASKASGTSGRSEQFF. CDR3 DNA sequence: TGTGCCAGCAAAGCATCCGGGACTAGCGGGAGGAGTGAGCAGTTCTTC.

This clonotype was seen many times. This chain connects TRBV6-1 to TRBJ1-2; no clear D gene. The germline V and J ends were trimmed by 6 bases and 4 bases, with 18 bases remaining between them. The CDR3 is 15 residues long. CDR1 is MNHNS and CDR2 is SASEGT in the germline V gene. This chain's CDR3 is CASRRPYADLYGYTF. Written as DNA, the CDR3 is TGTGCCAGCAGACGTCCATACGCCGACCTCTATGGCTACACCTTC.

This clonotype has at least ten counts. The gene calls are TRBV20-1 and TRBJ2-5, with D maybe TRBD1 (6 bases). The germline V and J ends were trimmed by 0 bases and 1 base, with 12 bases remaining between them. The V gene's germline CDR1 is DFQATT and CDR2 SNEGSKA (reference sequence). The CDR3 covers 15 residues. The CDR3 nucleotides are TGCAGTGCTAGAGATGGCAGGGGTCTCCAAGAGACCCAGTACTTC. Translation: CSARDGRGLQETQYF.

There are many counts of this clonotype. The chain recombines TRBV11-2 with TRBJ2-4; TRBD2 matches at 7 bases. Germline lookup yields CDR1 SGHAT and CDR2 FQNNGV. CDR3 length: 20 amino acids. The V segment lost 5 bases and the J segment 1 base; nucleotides outside the gene matches: 20. The CDR3 here is CASSHFRGGRREVAKNIQYF. CDR3 nucleotide sequence: TGTGCCAGCAGCCACTTCCGTGGGGGAAGACGGGAGGTGGCCAAAAACATTCAGTACTTC.

This clonotype was seen a few times. The chain joins TRBV7-9 to TRBJ1-1, with D hard to call. CDR1 and CDR2 (germline): SEHNR, FQNEAQ (reference sequence). V gave up 5 bases and J gave up 11 bases, with 15 bases separating them. CDR3 length: 12 residues. CDR3 residues: CASSKEEAPAFF. CDR3 in DNA: TGTGCCAGCAGCAAAGAGGAGGCGCCGGCTTTCTTT.

This clonotype was found a few times. One junction end disagrees with the germline gene, perhaps due to a read error. The CDR3 DNA reads TGTGCTAGCAGCTTAGCCCCCACCGGGACGGGATCCTACAATGAGCAGTTCTTC. Its translation is CASSLAPTGTGSYNEQFF. This chain connects TRBV7-7 to TRBJ2-1; D might be TRBD1 or TRBD2, each matching 5 bases. Germline CDR1 is SSHAT and CDR2 is FNYEAQ (reference sequence). The CDR3 extends over 18 amino acids. Looking up the rest from reference TRBV7-7 and TRBJ2-1 gives the full variable domain: GAGVSQSPRYKVTKRGQDVTLRCDPISSHATLYWYQQALGQGPEFLTYFNYEAQPDKSGLPSDRFSAERPEGSISTLTIQRTEQRDSAMYRCASSLAPTGTGSYNEQFFGPGTRLTVL.

This clonotype has at least ten counts. V and J are TRBV7-9 and TRBJ2-1; D may be TRBD1 (7 bases). The CDR3 runs 16 residues. V lost 5 bases to trimming and J lost 6 bases, with 20 bases between them. CDR1 SEHNR and CDR2 FQNEAQ come from the germline V gene (reference sequence). As DNA, the CDR3 is TGTGCCAGCAGCCAACCAGGGGGGCGGTCGGGCAATGAGCAGTTCTTC. This encodes CASSQPGGRSGNEQFF.

A word on this clonotype: Mismatch with germline at one junction end may stem from a read error. The chain is built from TRBV6-1 and TRBJ1-2, with 7 bases aligning to TRBD1. Germline V gene data show CDR1 as MNHNS and CDR2 as SASEGT. This CDR3 region has 15 residues. CDR3 nucleotides: TGTGCCAGCAGCCTACAGGGGACGGCTAACTATGGCTACGCCTTC. It is translated as CASSLQGTANYGYAF.

The V call is TRBV5-1, the J call TRBJ2-7, with a tentative D call TRBD1 (6 bases). Looked up from germline, CDR1 is SGHRS and CDR2 is YFSETQ. V lost 5 bases, J lost 2 bases, and 14 bases lay in between. This CDR3 is built from 14 residues. The CDR3 loop reads CASREGTLAYEQYF. CDR3 DNA: TGCGCCAGCAGAGAGGGGACACTGGCCTACGAGCAGTACTTC.

As to this clonotype: This likely comes from a read error, as the CDR3 has no conserved phenylalanine or tryptophan at its end. The V gene is TRBV5-1, the J gene TRBJ1-2; the D gene is possibly TRBD1 (5 bases). The germline V gene encodes CDR1 SGHRS and CDR2 YFSETQ. Trimming stripped 3 bases from V and 8 bases from J, with 17 bases between. This CDR3 has 14 residues. The CDR3 nucleotides read TGCGCCAGCAGCTCCTTGACAGATCTCTACGGCTACACCTGC. It yields the protein CASSSLTDLYGYTC.

This clonotype was observed at least ten times. The chain's CDR3 is CSARGETDYEQYF. The DNA for the CDR3 is TGCAGTGCTAGAGGTGAGACAGACTACGAGCAGTACTTC. The chain combines TRBV20-1 with TRBJ2-7; the D gene is possibly TRBD1 (5 bases). V dropped 1 base and J dropped 3 bases, with 10 bases sitting between them. The germline gives CDR1 DFQATT, CDR2 SNEGSKA (reference sequence). The CDR3 sequence is 13 residues long.

This clonotype was found many times. This rearrangement joins TRBV28 to TRBJ2-7; 8 bases line up with TRBD1. J gave up 3 bases and V 2 bases, and 12 bases lay outside the gene matches. The CDR3 covers 17 residues. Germline V gene lookup returns CDR1 MDHEN and CDR2 SYDVKM. This chain's CDR3 is CASSLGLAGGLGYEQYF. DNA for the CDR3: TGTGCCAGCAGTTTAGGGCTGGCAGGGGGCCTAGGCTACGAGCAGTACTTC.

Only a few counts were recorded for this clonotype. V usage is TRBV18 and J usage is TRBJ2-5, with D possibly matching TRBD1 (5 bases). The CDR3 runs to 14 residues. Germline values: CDR1 KGHSH, CDR2 LQKENI. Trimming left V 2 bases short and J 2 bases short, with 9 bases between. The CDR3 here is CASSPGAIQETQYF. The CDR3 DNA reads as TGTGCCAGCTCACCAGGGGCGATTCAAGAGACCCAGTACTTC.

A word on this clonotype: Here the CDR3 omits its conserved ending phenylalanine or tryptophan, so a read error is the likely source. This chain uses TRBV5-1 with TRBJ2-7; perhaps TRBD1 as D (6 bases). The CDR3 is 15 residues long. Germline V lookup: CDR1 SGHRS, CDR2 YFSETQ. Trimming left V 4 bases short and J 0 bases short, with 14 bases between. CDR3 loop: CASSTGTSYSYEQYL. The CDR3 bases are TGCGCCAGCAGCACCGGGACATCCTACTCCTACGAGCAGTACCTC.

This clonotype was observed many times. The chain employs TRBV6-1 and TRBJ2-5; D might be TRBD1 or TRBD2, each matching 6 bases. This CDR3 comprises 16 residues. Germline-derived CDR1 and CDR2 are MNHNS and SASEGT. Trimming removed 3 bases at V and 1 base at J, with 15 bases between. The CDR3 loop reads CASSEHRAGSQETQYF. Here the CDR3 DNA reads TGTGCCAGCAGTGAGCACAGGGCGGGGAGCCAAGAGACCCAGTACTTC.